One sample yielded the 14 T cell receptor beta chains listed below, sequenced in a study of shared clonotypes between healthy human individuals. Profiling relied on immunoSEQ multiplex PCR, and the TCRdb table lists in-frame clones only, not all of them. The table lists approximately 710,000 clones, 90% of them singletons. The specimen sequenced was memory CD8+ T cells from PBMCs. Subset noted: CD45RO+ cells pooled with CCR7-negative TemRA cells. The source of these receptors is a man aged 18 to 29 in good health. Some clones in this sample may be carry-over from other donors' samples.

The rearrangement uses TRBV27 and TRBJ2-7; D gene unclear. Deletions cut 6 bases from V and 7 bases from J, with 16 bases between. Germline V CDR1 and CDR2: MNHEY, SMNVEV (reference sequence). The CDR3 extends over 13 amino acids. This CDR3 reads CASRRTFLEEQYF. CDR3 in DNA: TGTGCCAGCAGACGGACCTTTTTGGAGGAGCAGTACTTC.

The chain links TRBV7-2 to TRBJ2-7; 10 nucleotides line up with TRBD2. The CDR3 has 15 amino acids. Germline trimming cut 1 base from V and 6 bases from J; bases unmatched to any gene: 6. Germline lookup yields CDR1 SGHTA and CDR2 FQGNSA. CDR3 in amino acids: CASSLVLAGAVEQYF. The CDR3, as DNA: TGTGCCAGCAGCTTAGTTCTAGCGGGAGCGGTCGAGCAGTACTTC.

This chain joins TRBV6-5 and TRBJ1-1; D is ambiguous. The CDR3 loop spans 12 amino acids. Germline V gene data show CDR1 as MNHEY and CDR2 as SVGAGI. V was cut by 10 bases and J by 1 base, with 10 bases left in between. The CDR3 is CATWGGNTEAFF. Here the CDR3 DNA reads TGTGCCACCTGGGGAGGGAACACTGAAGCTTTCTTT.

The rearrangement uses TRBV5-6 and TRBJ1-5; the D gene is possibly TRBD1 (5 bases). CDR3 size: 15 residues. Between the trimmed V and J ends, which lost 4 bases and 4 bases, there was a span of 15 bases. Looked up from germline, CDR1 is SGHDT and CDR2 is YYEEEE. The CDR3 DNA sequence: TGTGCCAGCAGCCAGGGAGGGACGGGGAATCAGCCCCAGCATTTT. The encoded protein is CASSQGGTGNQPQHF.

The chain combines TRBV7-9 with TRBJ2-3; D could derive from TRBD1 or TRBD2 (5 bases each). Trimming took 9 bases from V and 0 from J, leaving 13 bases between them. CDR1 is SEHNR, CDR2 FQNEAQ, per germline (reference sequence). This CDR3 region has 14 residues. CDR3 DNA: TGTGCCAGAACGGACGGGGCTAGCACAGATACGCAGTATTTT. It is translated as CARTDGASTDTQYF.

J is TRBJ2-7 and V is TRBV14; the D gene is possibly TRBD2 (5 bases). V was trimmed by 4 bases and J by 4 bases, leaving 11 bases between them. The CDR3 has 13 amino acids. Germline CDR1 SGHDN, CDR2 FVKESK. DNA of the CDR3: TGTGCCAGCAGCCTTTTTCGGAGGTACGAGCAGTACTTC. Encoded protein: CASSLFRRYEQYF.

DNA of the CDR3: TGTGCCAGCAGCTATAGGACAGGGACGGATGAGCAGTTCTTC. Amino acid sequence: CASSYRTGTDEQFF. The rearrangement links TRBV6-5 to TRBJ2-1; 8 bases map to TRBD1. V was pared by 6 bases and J by 8 bases, with 9 bases of the junction left unmatched. Germline V gene lookup returns CDR1 MNHEY and CDR2 SVGAGI. The CDR3 spans 14 residues.

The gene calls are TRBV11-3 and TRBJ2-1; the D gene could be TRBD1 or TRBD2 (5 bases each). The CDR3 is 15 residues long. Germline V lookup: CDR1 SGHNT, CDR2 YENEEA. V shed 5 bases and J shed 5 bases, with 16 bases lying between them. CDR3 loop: CASSHGVGVDNEQFF. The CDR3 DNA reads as TGTGCCAGCAGCCATGGTGTGGGGGTAGACAATGAGCAGTTCTTC.

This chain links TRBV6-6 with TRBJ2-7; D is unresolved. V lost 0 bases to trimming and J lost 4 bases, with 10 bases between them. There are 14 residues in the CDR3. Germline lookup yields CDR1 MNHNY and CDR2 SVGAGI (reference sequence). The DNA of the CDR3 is TGTGCCAGCAGTTACTCGGAACCGGCGTACGAGCAGTACTTC. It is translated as CASSYSEPAYEQYF.

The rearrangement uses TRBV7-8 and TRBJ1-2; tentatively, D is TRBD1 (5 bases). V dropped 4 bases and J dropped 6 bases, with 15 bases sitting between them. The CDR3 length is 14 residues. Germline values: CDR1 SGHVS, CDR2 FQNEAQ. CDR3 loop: CASSSSGTLHGYTF. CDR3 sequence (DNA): TGTGCCAGCAGCTCGTCCGGGACCCTACATGGCTACACCTTC.

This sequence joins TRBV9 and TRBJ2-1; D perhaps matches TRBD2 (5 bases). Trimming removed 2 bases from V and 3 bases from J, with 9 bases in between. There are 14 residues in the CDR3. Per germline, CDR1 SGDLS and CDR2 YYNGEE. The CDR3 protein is CASSVSGNYNEQFF. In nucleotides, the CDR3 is TGTGCCAGCAGCGTTTCCGGGAACTACAATGAGCAGTTCTTC.

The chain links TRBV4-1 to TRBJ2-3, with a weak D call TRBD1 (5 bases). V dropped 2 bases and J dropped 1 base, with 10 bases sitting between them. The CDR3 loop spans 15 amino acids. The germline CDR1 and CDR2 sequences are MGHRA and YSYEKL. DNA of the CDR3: TGCGCCAGCAGCCAAAGTAGCAGGGGCACAGATACGCAGTATTTT. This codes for CASSQSSRGTDTQYF.

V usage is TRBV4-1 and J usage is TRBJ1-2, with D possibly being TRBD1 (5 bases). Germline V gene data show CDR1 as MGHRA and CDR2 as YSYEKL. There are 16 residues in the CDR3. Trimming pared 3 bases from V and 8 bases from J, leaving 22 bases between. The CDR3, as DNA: TGCGCCAGCAGCCAGAGGCTGTCAGGGAGGTCGGAAGGCTACACCTTC. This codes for CASSQRLSGRSEGYTF.

The CDR3 protein is CASSFNSYEQYF. The DNA for the CDR3 is TGTGCCAGCAGCTTCAACTCCTACGAGCAGTACTTC. The V and J genes are TRBV7-8 and TRBJ2-7; the D is unclear. V gave up 3 bases and J gave up 0 bases, with 3 bases separating them. The CDR3 extends over 12 amino acids. The germline V gene encodes CDR1 SGHVS and CDR2 FQNEAQ.